These T cell receptor beta chains were read from a single sample in a study of siplizumab effects on memory and regulatory T cells. Here immunoSEQ multiplex PCR was the method, and the copy in TCRdb shows in-frame clones only, minus some. The table has around 100,000 clones, about 95% seen once. The sample was non-Treg CD4+ T cells sorted from blood. The receptors stem from a human donor in good health. Each CDR3 is given with its conserved first and last residue. Fields, in order: J gene, V gene, D gene, clone size, CDR3 DNA, CDR3 protein. A D gene is named only where the DNA matches it firmly. Clone size appears in some rows only: once, few, many, or a class for an expanded clone.

TRBJ2-1 TRBV7-2 TRBD2 . TGTGCCAGCAGTAGACTAGCGGGAGTTCTCAATGAGCAGTTCTTC CASSRLAGVLNEQFF
TRBJ2-7 TRBV11-2 . once TGTGCCAGCAGCTTAGATTCCCGAAACGAGCAGTACTTC CASSLDSRNEQYF
TRBJ2-2 TRBV28 . . TGTGCCAGCAGTTTCATCGCTAGAATTAACACCGGGGAGCTGTTTTTT CASSFIARINTGELFF
TRBJ2-3 TRBV5-5 TRBD1 . TGTGCCAGCAGCCCGAAGGGGACAGGGGGCGGCACAGATACGCAGTATTTT CASSPKGTGGGTDTQYF
TRBJ1-2 TRBV2 TRBD1 . TGTGCCAGCAGGCGGGACAGGGCAACCTATGGCTACACCTTC CASRRDRATYGYTF
TRBJ1-1 TRBV2 . . TGTGCCAGCAGTGGGACAGCGAGGACTGAAGCTTTCTTT CASSGTARTEAFF
TRBJ1-5 TRBV7-3 . . TGTGCCAGCAGCCCTCGGGACGCCAGCAATCAGCCCCAGCATTTT CASSPRDASNQPQHF
TRBJ2-7 TRBV5-5 . . TGTGCCAGCAGCCCACCAGGGTACGGGCAGTACTTC CASSPPGYGQYF
TRBJ2-7 TRBV9 TRBD1 . TGTGCCAGCAGCGTAGATGCGGGAGGGACAGGGGGCGAGCAGTACTTC CASSVDAGGTGGEQYF
TRBJ2-5 TRBV28 . . TGTGCCAGCAGTTTTTTCGAAGAAGGCCTGGCCCAGTACTTC CASSFFEEGLAQYF
TRBJ2-5 TRBV7-7 . . TGTGCTAGCAGCTTACGGGCGGGTGAGGAGACCCAGTACTTC CASSLRAGEETQYF
TRBJ1-1 TRBV10-3 . . TGTGCCATCAGTGAGTCTGGAGGGGCGAACACTGAAGCTTTCTTT CAISESGGANTEAFF
TRBJ1-2 TRBV7-2 . . TGTGCCAGCAGCTTAGCCCCGGGACAAGCTAACTATGGCTACACCTTC CASSLAPGQANYGYTF
TRBJ2-7 TRBV2 TRBD2 . TGTGCCAGCAGAGAAACTAGCGGGCTCTCCTACGAGCAGTACTTC CASRETSGLSYEQYF
TRBJ2-1 TRBV7-7 TRBD2 . TGTGCTAGCAGCCCCGGTAGTAGCGGGGGTTACAATGAGCAGTTCTTC CASSPGSSGGYNEQFF
TRBJ1-1 TRBV7-3 . . TGTGCCAGCAGCTTGAGTGAGGTTTCTGAAGCTTTCTTT CASSLSEVSEAFF
TRBJ2-1 TRBV6-4 TRBD2 . TGTGCCAGCAGTAGGAGCGGGAGGGCCTACAATGAGCAGTTCTTC CASSRSGRAYNEQFF
TRBJ2-3 TRBV5-1 . . TGCGCCCCCCGTGGGCACACAGATACGCAGTATTTT CAPRGHTDTQYF
TRBJ2-7 TRBV30 . . TGTGCCTGGAGTGAAAACTACGGGACCGATGCGTACTACGAGCAGTACTTC CAWSENYGTDAYYEQYF
TRBJ2-5 TRBV5-4 . . TGTGCCAGCAGACCGGACAGTAACCAAGAGACCCAGTACTTC CASRPDSNQETQYF
TRBJ2-7 TRBV28 . . TGTGCCAGCAGCCGCCAGACAGCCGTCTCCTACGAGCAGTACTTC CASSRQTAVSYEQYF
TRBJ2-7 TRBV5-4 TRBD1 . TGTGCCAGCACCCCGGACAGGGGTCCCTACGAGCAGTACTTC CASTPDRGPYEQYF
TRBJ1-1 TRBV7-9 . . TGTGCCAGCAGGTTCGATCTTACAGGGAACACTGAAGCTTTCTTT CASRFDLTGNTEAFF
TRBJ2-3 TRBV5-4 TRBD2 . TGTGCCAGCAGCTCTCCGGGACTAGCAAAAAATGGGACAGATACGCAGTATTTT CASSSPGLAKNGTDTQYF
TRBJ2-5 TRBV7-3 . . TGTGCCAGCGCTCTGGGTGAGCGGGAGACCCAGTACTTC CASALGERETQYF
TRBJ1-6 TRBV5-1 . . TGCGCCAGCAGCTCAAGGCAGGTTGATTCACCCCTCCACTTT CASSSRQVDSPLHF
TRBJ2-1 TRBV11-3 TRBD2 . TGTGCCAGCAGCCCGAGACGCGGGAGGCTGGAGGACAATGAGCAGTTCTTC CASSPRRGRLEDNEQFF
TRBJ2-1 TRBV25-1 . . TGTGCCAGTACACGGCCAGGGGCCCCCGGTGAGCAGTTCTTC CASTRPGAPGEQFF
TRBJ2-7 TRBV5-1 TRBD2 . TGCGCCAGCAGCTATACTACTAGCGGGTTTACGTTTTTC CASSYTTSGFTFF
TRBJ1-3 TRBV28 TRBD1 . TGTGCCAGCAGCCTCTCCGGGACAGGGGGCCCTGGAAACACCATATATTTT CASSLSGTGGPGNTIYF
TRBJ2-1 TRBV5-6 . once TGTGCCAGCAGCTTGGTGGCAGGGAGCGTTATCTACAATGAGCAGTTCTTC CASSLVAGSVIYNEQFF
TRBJ1-1 TRBV4-2 . . TGTGCCAGCAGCCAAGAGGCCGGATACACTGAAGCTTTCTTT CASSQEAGYTEAFF
TRBJ2-7 TRBV9 . . TGTGCCAGCGGACCCGGAGGGGGTGCGGAGCAGTACTTC CASGPGGGAEQYF
TRBJ2-7 TRBV14 . . TGTGCCAGCAGCCAAACCTGGGGGGGCCACGAGCAGTACTTC CASSQTWGGHEQYF
TRBJ2-3 TRBV10-1 TRBD2 . TGCGCCAGCAGTAAGAGAGCGGGATCCACAGATACGCAGTATTTT CASSKRAGSTDTQYF
TRBJ2-3 TRBV9 . . TGTGCCAGCAGCGTAGTGGCTCCCGGTTCAGATACGCAGTATTTT CASSVVAPGSDTQYF
TRBJ2-5 TRBV19 . . TGTGCCAGTAGTTGGATGGGGGAGACCCAGTACTTC CASSWMGETQYF
TRBJ1-4 TRBV5-1 . . TGCGCCAGCAGCTTGGAGATTAATGAAAAACTGTTTTTT CASSLEINEKLFF
TRBJ2-7 TRBV7-9 TRBD2 . TGTGCCAGCAGCCCACCGCGGCGGGAGGGCCCCTACGAGCAGTACTTC CASSPPRREGPYEQYF
TRBJ2-1 TRBV9 TRBD1 . TGTGCCAGCAGCGCGAGGGACAGTTACTACAATGAGCAGTTCTTC CASSARDSYYNEQFF
TRBJ2-5 TRBV5-6 . once TGTGCCAGCAGCTTCATAGCGGAAGAGACCCAGTACTTC CASSFIAEETQYF
TRBJ2-7 TRBV25-1 TRBD2 . TGTGCCAGCAGTGAATACACTAGCGGGAGCTACGAGCAGTACTTC CASSEYTSGSYEQYF
TRBJ2-7 TRBV6-6 TRBD1 once TGTGCCAGCAGTTCCACAGGGGGCACATGGTCCTACGAGCAGTACTTC CASSSTGGTWSYEQYF
TRBJ2-1 TRBV21-1 . . TGTGCCAGCAGCGAAGAGAGGTACCAAGTGGGAGAATGGAATGAGCAGTTCTTC CASSEERYQVGEWNEQFF
TRBJ1-6 TRBV19 TRBD1 . TGTGCCAGTAGTACTGGGACAGGGGTTTCACCCCTCCACTTT CASSTGTGVSPLHF